A selection of T cell receptor beta chains follows, all from one sample in a study of T-cell reconstitution after alpha-beta-depleted transplantation in children. TCRdb re-derived calls from the PCR reads in MiXCR, one entry per CDR3 protein. The sample consists of roughly 98,000 distinct CDR3 sequences, roughly a sixth of them appearing once. Source: PBMCs, mostly from graft donor cells, taken 180 days after TCRalphabeta/CD19-depleted stem cell transplant. The receptors stem from a male patient between 2 and 15 years old who had a stem cell transplant for acute lymphoblastic leukemia, so the T cells may come from the graft donor. The CDR3 runs from the conserved cysteine through the conserved F or W. The D gene is left open where the match is weak. Clone size, where shown, is once, few, many, or a class for clones that have expanded.

CSARPPRGVYEQYF,TGCAGTGCTAGACCGCCCAGGGGGGTCTACGAGCAGTACTTC,TRBJ2-7,many,.,TRBV20-1
CASSSSPPRSTDTQYF,TGTGCCAGCAGTTCGTCCCCTCCGAGAAGCACAGATACGCAGTATTTT,TRBJ2-3,few,.,TRBV27
CASSFSLGGYGYTF,TGTGCCAGCAGTTTTAGTTTGGGGGGATATGGCTACACCTTC,TRBJ1-2,.,.,TRBV12-3/TRBV12-4
CACSYNGVAEAFF,TGTGCCTGCAGCTATAATGGGGTCGCTGAAGCTTTCTTT,TRBJ1-1,.,.,TRBV12-3/TRBV12-4
CASSLEETGIRGYTF,TGTGCCAGCAGCTTGGAAGAGACAGGGATTCGTGGCTACACCTTC,TRBJ1-2,few,TRBD1,TRBV5-6
CASSLTAWNEQFF,TGTGCCAGCAGTTTAACAGCTTGGAATGAGCAGTTCTTC,TRBJ2-1,.,.,TRBV27
CASSEAGGGYGYTF,TGTGCCAGCAGTGAGGCAGGGGGAGGCTATGGCTACACCTTC,TRBJ1-2,few,TRBD1,TRBV6-1
CASSPRGEAKNIQYF,TGTGCCAGCAGCCCAAGGGGGGAGGCCAAAAACATTCAGTACTTC,TRBJ2-4,.,.,TRBV7-9
CASSPSGVGTDTQYF,TGTGCCAGCAGCCCTAGCGGGGTTGGCACAGATACGCAGTATTTT,TRBJ2-3,.,TRBD2,TRBV3-1
CSASSVGYGYTF,TGCAGTGCTAGTTCTGTAGGGTATGGCTACACCTTC,TRBJ1-2,many,.,TRBV20-1
CASSLAGRDANTGELFF,TGCGCCAGCAGCTTGGCTGGCAGGGACGCGAACACCGGGGAGCTGTTTTTT,TRBJ2-2,few,.,TRBV5-1
CSYLPGGPLSNTEAFF,TGCAGCTACCTCCCAGGGGGTCCCCTCTCGAACACTGAAGCTTTCTTT,TRBJ1-1,few,TRBD1,TRBV29-1
CASSRTGFGGYTF,TGTGCCAGCAGCCGCACGGGCTTTGGGGGCTACACCTTC,TRBJ1-2,many,.,TRBV11-2
CASSATRTGGFYSNQPQHF,TGTGCCAGCAGCGCTACCCGGACAGGGGGCTTTTATAGCAATCAGCCCCAGCATTTT,TRBJ1-5,.,TRBD1,TRBV5-6
CASSAGALLGELFF,TGTGCCAGCAGTGCGGGGGCGCTCCTCGGGGAGCTGTTTTTT,TRBJ2-2,.,.,TRBV12-3/TRBV12-4
CAISESAGALETQYF,TGTGCCATCAGTGAGTCGGCAGGTGCGTTGGAGACCCAGTACTTC,TRBJ2-5,.,.,TRBV10-3
CASSWDSGYEQYF,TGTGCCAGCAGTTGGGATTCAGGCTACGAGCAGTACTTC,TRBJ2-7,.,.,TRBV6-5
CAWSVLGTVGNTQYF,TGTGCCTGGAGTGTCTTAGGGACCGTCGGGAATACGCAGTATTTT,TRBJ2-3,.,.,TRBV30
CASSKTGGDYGYTF,TGCGCCAGCAGCAAGACAGGGGGAGACTATGGCTACACCTTC,TRBJ1-2,few,TRBD1,TRBV5-1
CATSDPRGPNQPQHF,TGTGCCACCAGTGATCCCCGGGGCCCCAATCAGCCCCAGCATTTT,TRBJ1-5,.,.,TRBV24-1